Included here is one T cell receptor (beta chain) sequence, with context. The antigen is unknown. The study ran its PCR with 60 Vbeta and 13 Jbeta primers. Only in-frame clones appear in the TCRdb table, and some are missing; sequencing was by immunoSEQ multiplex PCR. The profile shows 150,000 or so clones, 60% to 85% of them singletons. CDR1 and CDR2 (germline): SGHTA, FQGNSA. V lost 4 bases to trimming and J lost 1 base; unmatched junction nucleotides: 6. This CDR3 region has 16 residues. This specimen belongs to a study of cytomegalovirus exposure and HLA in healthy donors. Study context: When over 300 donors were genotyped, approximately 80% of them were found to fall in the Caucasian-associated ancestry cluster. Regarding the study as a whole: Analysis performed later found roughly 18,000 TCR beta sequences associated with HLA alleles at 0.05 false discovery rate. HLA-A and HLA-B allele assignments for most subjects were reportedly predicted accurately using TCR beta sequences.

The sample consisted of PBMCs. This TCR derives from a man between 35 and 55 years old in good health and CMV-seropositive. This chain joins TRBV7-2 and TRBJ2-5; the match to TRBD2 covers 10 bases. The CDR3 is CASSSPLAGRQETQYF. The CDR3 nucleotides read TGTGCCAGCAGCTCCCCACTAGCGGGACGCCAAGAGACCCAGTACTTC.